This T cell receptor beta chain was observed in a study of blood T cell repertoires in COVID-19. Turning to the study itself: Samples taken during acute and convalescent COVID-19 were collected in the United States, Italy and Spain. Sources were T cells, B-cell-depleted T cells, or PBMCs; the material itself was cDNA or gDNA.

From germline, CDR1 is KGHSH and CDR2 LQKENI. Trimming pared 3 bases from V and 0 bases from J, leaving 8 bases between. There are 15 residues in the CDR3. The authors' processing: Reference gene primer amplification in the assay estimated nucleated cell counts. Here immunoSEQ multiplex PCR was the method, and the copy in TCRdb shows in-frame clones only, minus some. V and J calls and clone size are given by that table; D and trimming were obtained from the DNA. Counted here are approximately 250,000 clones, 83% occurring once; the ten biggest clones make up 5.5%. Sequencing input: peripheral blood. The chain has TRBV18 and TRBJ2-2, with a possible D match to TRBD1 (6 bases). This receptor was obtained from a human donor in a cohort sampled during active COVID-19. The CDR3 sequence: CASSPGAPNTGELFF. DNA of the CDR3: TGTGCCAGCTCACCGGGGGCGCCGAACACCGGGGAGCTGTTTTTT.